Here is one T cell receptor (beta chain) with its context. What it recognizes is unknown. The data stem from a study of cytomegalovirus exposure and HLA in healthy donors. Vbeta (60) and Jbeta (13) primers were used in the PCR. Repertoires were generated with immunoSEQ multiplex PCR, while TCRdb's copy carries only in-frame clones and drops some. The table has fewer than 200,000 clones, roughly 80% seen once. Findings and limits, study-wide: A later analysis reportedly identified an Asian-associated ancestry cluster as carrying fewer N-insertions than the roughly 600-donor mean. As was reported, the HLA-A and HLA-B alleles of most subjects were accurately predicted from TCR beta sequences. Common viral pathogens seemed to be connected with several of the most significant clusters, according to a later analysis.

CDR3 length: 16 residues. Losses at the gene ends were 4 bases for V and 0 bases for J; bases not matched to a gene: 5. This chain uses TRBV5-3 with TRBJ2-3; 10 bases are shared with TRBD2. TRBV5-3 is sorted into the ORF group, with uncertain function. Sequencing was performed on PBMCs. This TCR was sampled from a female donor in good health and CMV-seronegative. CDR3 nucleotide sequence: TGTGCCAGAAGCGGCGCTAGCGGGGGAAGCACAGATACGCAGTATTTT. Protein sequence: CARSGASGGSTDTQYF.